The 16 T cell receptor beta chains given below trace back to one sample, sequenced in a study of Ad26.COV2.S vaccination and SARS-CoV-2 variants. Profiling relied on immunoSEQ multiplex PCR, and the TCRdb table lists in-frame clones only, not all of them. The table records approximately 300,000 clones, more than 70% of them present only once. Documented treatment: some 20 received Ad26.COV2.S at low or high dose, single or two shots; about 5 received placebo; per-sample allocation not given. Samples analyzed were those drawn on day 63 after the first vaccine or placebo injection. This material consisted of peripheral blood, taken in a trial of Ad26.COV2.S vaccine versus placebo. All receptors derive from a person aged 18-60 years who received the Ad26.COV2.S COVID-19 vaccine or a placebo.

The V and J genes are TRBV10-1 and TRBJ2-3; perhaps TRBD2 as D (6 bases). The CDR3 has 12 residues. Trimming removed 8 bases from V and 3 bases from J, with 9 bases in between. Germline loops: CDR1 WNHNN, CDR2 SYGVQD (reference sequence). In DNA, the CDR3 is TGCGCCAGCTACGGGGGAACAGATACGCAGTATTTT. Residues: CASYGGTDTQYF.

This chain uses TRBV2 with TRBJ2-1, with D perhaps matching TRBD2 (5 bases). CDR1 and CDR2 from the germline V gene are SNHLY and FYNNEI. V lost 4 bases to trimming and J lost 7 bases, with 11 bases between them. CDR3 length: 13 residues. CDR3 in amino acids: CASSGRVGNEQFF. The CDR3 DNA is TGTGCCAGCAGTGGGCGGGTGGGTAATGAGCAGTTCTTC.

The chain joins TRBV19 to TRBJ2-5; 7 positions agree with TRBD1. With 0 bases clipped from V and 5 bases from J, the junction kept 0 bases outside the gene matches. This CDR3 has 13 residues. CDR1 LNHDA and CDR2 SQIVND come from the germline V gene (reference sequence). CDR3 region: CASSIEQGETQYF. CDR3 DNA sequence: TGTGCCAGTAGTATAGAACAGGGGGAGACCCAGTACTTC.

The chain uses TRBV5-1 and TRBJ2-3, with a possible D match to TRBD2 (7 bases). Germline values: CDR1 SGHRS, CDR2 YFSETQ. This CDR3 has 15 residues. With 9 bases removed from V and 3 bases from J, the gap between germline ends came to 20 bases. CDR3 bases: TGCGCCACAACCGTGGGGGGGGGCTGGACAGATACGCAGTATTTT. It specifies CATTVGGGWTDTQYF.

The rearrangement joins TRBV14 to TRBJ1-2; a possible D gene is TRBD1 (6 bases). V dropped 3 bases and J dropped 7 bases, with 12 bases sitting between them. The V gene's germline CDR1 is SGHDN and CDR2 FVKESK. This CDR3 is 13 amino acids long. The CDR3 loop reads CASSQRGSGGYTF. In DNA, the CDR3 is TGTGCCAGCAGCCAGAGGGGGAGTGGTGGCTACACCTTC.

This chain connects TRBV12-3 or TRBV12-4 to TRBJ2-5; D may be TRBD1 (6 bases). The V end was cut by 5 bases, the J end by 4 bases, with 11 bases between. The CDR3 consists of 13 residues. CDR3 in amino acids: CASSATGPETQYF. For the CDR3, the DNA is TGTGCCAGCAGTGCAACAGGGCCAGAGACCCAGTACTTC.

This sequence joins TRBV5-5 and TRBJ2-7; D remains ambiguous. The CDR3 sequence is 15 residues long. Germline V gene data show CDR1 as SGHKS and CDR2 as YYEKEE (reference sequence). Trimming removed 6 bases from V and 0 bases from J, with 16 bases in between. The CDR3 region has the DNA TGTGCCAGCAACTTCCTTCCCCCTCACTCCTACGAGCAGTACTTC. Its translation is CASNFLPPHSYEQYF.

V usage is TRBV6-5 and J usage is TRBJ2-2; D perhaps matches TRBD1 (6 bases). The CDR3 is 16 amino acids. Trimming took off 2 bases at V and 4 bases at J, with 14 bases between the two ends. The germline V gene encodes CDR1 MNHEY and CDR2 SVGAGI. This chain's CDR3 is CASSYPSGVGTGELFF. The CDR3, as DNA: TGTGCCAGCAGTTACCCGTCAGGGGTCGGCACCGGGGAGCTGTTTTTT.

V usage is TRBV27 and J usage is TRBJ2-6; D is ambiguous. CDR3 length: 14 residues. The germline V gene encodes CDR1 MNHEY and CDR2 SMNVEV (reference sequence). V lost 3 bases and J 4 bases, leaving 7 bases between the germline ends. CDR3 sequence (DNA): TGTGCCAGCAGTTTTTATTCCGGGGCCAACGTCCTGACTTTC. Amino acids: CASSFYSGANVLTF.

This clone appeared once. The genes are TRBV4-1 and TRBJ2-5, with unresolved D. The CDR3 totals 15 residues. The V end was cut by 3 bases, the J end by 0 bases, with 11 bases between. From germline, CDR1 is MGHRA and CDR2 YSYEKL. The CDR3 here is CASSQAQQYQETQYF. The DNA for the CDR3 is TGCGCCAGCAGCCAGGCACAGCAGTACCAAGAGACCCAGTACTTC.

The chain links TRBV18 to TRBJ2-7; no firm D call. Germline CDR1 and CDR2: KGHSH and LQKENI. The CDR3 consists of 12 residues. V lost 1 base, J lost 4 bases, and 5 bases lay in between. The CDR3 sequence is CASSPRLYEQYF. CDR3 DNA: TGTGCCAGCTCACCACGTCTTTACGAGCAGTACTTC.

The V call is TRBV5-6, the J call TRBJ1-2; D perhaps matches TRBD1 (5 bases). Germline V gene lookup returns CDR1 SGHDT and CDR2 YYEEEE. The CDR3 spans 14 residues. V lost 6 bases and J 3 bases, leaving 15 bases between the germline ends. The DNA of the CDR3 is TGTGCCAGCACCCGGGACGTAGGGGACTATGGCTACACCTTC. Translating it yields CASTRDVGDYGYTF.

This chain links TRBV24-1 with TRBJ2-3, with D perhaps TRBD1 (5 bases). This CDR3 contains 15 residues. Trimming took 3 bases from V and 2 from J, leaving 11 bases between them. Per germline, CDR1 KGHDR and CDR2 SFDVKD. The CDR3 spells CATSDRRQNTDTQYF. CDR3 DNA: TGTGCCACCAGTGATAGAAGACAGAACACAGATACGCAGTATTTT.

This chain joins TRBV5-1 and TRBJ1-1; D possibly corresponds to TRBD1 (6 bases). V lost 3 bases and J 7 bases, leaving 16 bases between the germline ends. Germline CDR1 and CDR2: SGHRS and YFSETQ. The CDR3 is made up of 14 amino acids. The CDR3 DNA sequence: TGCGCCAGCAGCTGGAAGGCAGGGGCTGGTGAAGCTTTCTTT. Its translation is CASSWKAGAGEAFF.

V gene TRBV5-6 combines with J gene TRBJ1-2, with 9 bases fitting TRBD1. V was pared by 4 bases and J by 4 bases, with 8 bases of the junction left unmatched. This CDR3 has 15 amino acids. Germline CDR1 and CDR2: SGHDT and YYEEEE. CDR3 sequence: CASSPDRGKGYGYTF. DNA of the CDR3: TGTGCCAGCAGCCCGGACAGGGGAAAAGGCTATGGCTACACCTTC.

The V call is TRBV19, the J call TRBJ2-3; D call uncertain. V lost 3 bases and J lost 2, with 12 bases in between. Germline CDR1 LNHDA, CDR2 SQIVND (reference sequence). This CDR3 contains 15 residues. The CDR3: CASSIFWGPTDTQYF. In nucleotides, the CDR3 is TGTGCCAGTAGTATTTTTTGGGGTCCCACAGATACGCAGTATTTT.